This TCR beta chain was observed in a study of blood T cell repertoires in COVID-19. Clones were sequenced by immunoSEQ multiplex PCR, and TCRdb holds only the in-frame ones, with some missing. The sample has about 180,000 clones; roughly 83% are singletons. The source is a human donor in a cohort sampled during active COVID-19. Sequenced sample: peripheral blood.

In DNA, the CDR3 is TGTGCCAGTAGTTTCGCGGGAAGGAATGAGCAGTTCTTC. This encodes CASSFAGRNEQFF. The chain couples TRBV19 to TRBJ2-1; possibly TRBD2 for D (6 bases). The V and J ends lost 5 bases and 7 bases respectively, with 12 bases between them. This CDR3 is 13 amino acids long. Germline V gene sequence: CDR1 LNHDA, CDR2 SQIVND (reference sequence).